This TCR beta chain was recorded in a study of control samples from healthy donors and cancer patients. The CDR3 totals 16 residues. Trimming cost V 0 bases and J 7 bases, with 13 bases left between them. Germline-derived CDR1 and CDR2 are LNHNV and YYDKDF (reference sequence). The table came from immunoSEQ multiplex PCR; TCRdb's copy has only in-frame clones and leaves some out. The data hold 170,000 or so clones, with about 92% observed a single time. This chain joins TRBV15 and TRBJ1-6; D is ambiguous. The TCR originated in a man aged 25-40 years in good health. The sample taken for sequencing was blood. The CDR3 DNA is TGTGCCACCAGCAGAGATTTTGCCACCCCCAATTCACCCCTCCACTTT. It specifies CATSRDFATPNSPLHF. Together with reference TRBV15 and TRBJ1-6, the CDR3 gives the full variable domain: DAMVIQNPRYQVTQFGKPVTLSCSQTLNHNVMYWYQQKSSQAPKLLFHYYDKDFNNEADTPDNFQSRRPNTSFCFLDIRSPGLGDTAMYLCATSRDFATPNSPLHFGNGTRLTVT.